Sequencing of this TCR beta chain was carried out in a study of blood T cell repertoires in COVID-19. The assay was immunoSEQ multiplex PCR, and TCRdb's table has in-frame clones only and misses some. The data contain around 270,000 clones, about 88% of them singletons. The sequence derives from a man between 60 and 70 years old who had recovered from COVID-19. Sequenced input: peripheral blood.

This CDR3 is CAAAPLTAVGTDTQYF. DNA for the CDR3: TGTGCCGCGGCCCCTTTAACAGCGGTAGGCACAGATACGCAGTATTTT. The chain couples TRBV4-2 to TRBJ2-3; TRBD2 might be the D (5 bases). V was shortened by 11 bases and J by 1 base, with 22 bases between the two germline ends. The length of the CDR3 is 16 residues. The germline CDR1 and CDR2 sequences are LGHNA and YNFKEQ.